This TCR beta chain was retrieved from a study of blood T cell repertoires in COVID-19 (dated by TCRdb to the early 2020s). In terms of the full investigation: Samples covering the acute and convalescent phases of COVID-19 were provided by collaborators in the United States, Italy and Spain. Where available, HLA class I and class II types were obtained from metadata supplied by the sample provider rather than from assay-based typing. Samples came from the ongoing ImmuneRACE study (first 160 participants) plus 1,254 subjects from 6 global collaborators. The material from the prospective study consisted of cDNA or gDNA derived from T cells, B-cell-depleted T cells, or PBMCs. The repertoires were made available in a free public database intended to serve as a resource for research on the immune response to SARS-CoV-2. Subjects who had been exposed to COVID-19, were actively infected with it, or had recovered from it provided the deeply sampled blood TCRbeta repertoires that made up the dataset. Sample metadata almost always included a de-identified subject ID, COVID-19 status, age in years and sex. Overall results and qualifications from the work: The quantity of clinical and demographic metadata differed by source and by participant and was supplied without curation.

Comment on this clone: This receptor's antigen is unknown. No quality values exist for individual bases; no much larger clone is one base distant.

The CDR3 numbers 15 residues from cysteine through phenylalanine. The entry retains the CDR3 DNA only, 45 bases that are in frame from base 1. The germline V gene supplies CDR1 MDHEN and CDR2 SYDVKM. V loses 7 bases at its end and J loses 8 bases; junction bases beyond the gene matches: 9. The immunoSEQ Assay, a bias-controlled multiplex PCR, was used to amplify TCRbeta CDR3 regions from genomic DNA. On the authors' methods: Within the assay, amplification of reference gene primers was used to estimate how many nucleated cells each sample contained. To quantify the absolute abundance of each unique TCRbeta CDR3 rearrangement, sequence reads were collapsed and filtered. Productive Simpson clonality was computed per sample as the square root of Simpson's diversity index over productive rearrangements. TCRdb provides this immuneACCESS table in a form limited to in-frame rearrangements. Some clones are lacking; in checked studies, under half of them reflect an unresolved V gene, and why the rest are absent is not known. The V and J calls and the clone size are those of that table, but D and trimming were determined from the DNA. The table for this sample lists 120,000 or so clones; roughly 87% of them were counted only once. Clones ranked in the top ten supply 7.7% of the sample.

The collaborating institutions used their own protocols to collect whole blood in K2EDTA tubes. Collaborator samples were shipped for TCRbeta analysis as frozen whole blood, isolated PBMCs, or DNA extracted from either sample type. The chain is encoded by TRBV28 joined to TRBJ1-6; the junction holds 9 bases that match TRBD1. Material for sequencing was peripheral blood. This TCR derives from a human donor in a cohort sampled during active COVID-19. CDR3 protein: CASNGGQGLYSPLHF. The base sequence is TGTGCCAGCAACGGAGGACAGGGGTTGTATTCACCCCTCCACTTT.